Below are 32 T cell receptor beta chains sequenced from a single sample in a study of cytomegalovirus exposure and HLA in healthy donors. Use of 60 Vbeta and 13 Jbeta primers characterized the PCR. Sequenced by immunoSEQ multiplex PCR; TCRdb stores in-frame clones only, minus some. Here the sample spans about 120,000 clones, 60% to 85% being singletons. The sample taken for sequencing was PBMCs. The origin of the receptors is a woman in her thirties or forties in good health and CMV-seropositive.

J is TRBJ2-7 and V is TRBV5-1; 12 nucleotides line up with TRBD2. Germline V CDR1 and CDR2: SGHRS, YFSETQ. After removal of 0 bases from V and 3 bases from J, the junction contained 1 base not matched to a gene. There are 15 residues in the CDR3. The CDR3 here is CASSLASGGVYEQYF. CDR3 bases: TGCGCCAGCAGCTTGGCTAGCGGGGGGGTCTACGAGCAGTACTTC.

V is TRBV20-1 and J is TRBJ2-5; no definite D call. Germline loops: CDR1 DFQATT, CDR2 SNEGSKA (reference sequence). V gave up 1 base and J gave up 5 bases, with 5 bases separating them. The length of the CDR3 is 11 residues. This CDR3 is CSARGEETQYF. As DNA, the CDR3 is TGCAGTGCTAGAGGAGAGGAGACCCAGTACTTC.

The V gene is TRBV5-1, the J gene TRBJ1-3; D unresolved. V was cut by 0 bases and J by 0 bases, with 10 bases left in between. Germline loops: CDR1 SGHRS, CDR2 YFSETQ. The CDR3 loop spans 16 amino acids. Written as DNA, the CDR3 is TGCGCCAGCAGCTTGGCCGCCGGGTACTCTGGAAACACCATATATTTT. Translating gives CASSLAAGYSGNTIYF.

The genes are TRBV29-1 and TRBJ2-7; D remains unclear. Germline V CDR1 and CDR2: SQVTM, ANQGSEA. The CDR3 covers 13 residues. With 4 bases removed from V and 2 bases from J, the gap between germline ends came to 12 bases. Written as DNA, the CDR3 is TGCAGCGTTGTTACAGAGTCAACCTACGAGCAGTACTTC. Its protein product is CSVVTESTYEQYF.

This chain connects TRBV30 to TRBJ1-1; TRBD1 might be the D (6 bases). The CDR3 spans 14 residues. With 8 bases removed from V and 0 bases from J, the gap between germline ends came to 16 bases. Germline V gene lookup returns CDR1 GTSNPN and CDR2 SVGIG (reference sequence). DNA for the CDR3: TGTGCCGGTTCCAATGGACAGCTGAACACTGAAGCTTTCTTT. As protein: CAGSNGQLNTEAFF.

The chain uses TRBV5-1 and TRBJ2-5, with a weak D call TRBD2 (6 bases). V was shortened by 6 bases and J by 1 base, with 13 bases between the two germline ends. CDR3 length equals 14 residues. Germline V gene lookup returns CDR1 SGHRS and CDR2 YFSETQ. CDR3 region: CASNDGTVQETQYF. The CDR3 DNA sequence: TGCGCCAGCAACGACGGGACTGTCCAAGAGACCCAGTACTTC.

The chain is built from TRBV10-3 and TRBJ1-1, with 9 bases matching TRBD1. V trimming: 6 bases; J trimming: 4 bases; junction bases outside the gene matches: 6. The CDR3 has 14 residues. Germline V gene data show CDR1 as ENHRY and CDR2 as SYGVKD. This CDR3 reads CAIRGQGPGTEAFF. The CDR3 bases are TGTGCCATCAGGGGACAGGGACCGGGCACTGAAGCTTTCTTT.

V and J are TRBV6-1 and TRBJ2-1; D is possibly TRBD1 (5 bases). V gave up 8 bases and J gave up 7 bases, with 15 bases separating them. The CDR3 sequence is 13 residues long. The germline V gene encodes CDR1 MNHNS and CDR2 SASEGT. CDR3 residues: CASVLASGNEQFF. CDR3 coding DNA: TGTGCCAGCGTTCTGGCTTCAGGGAATGAGCAGTTCTTC.

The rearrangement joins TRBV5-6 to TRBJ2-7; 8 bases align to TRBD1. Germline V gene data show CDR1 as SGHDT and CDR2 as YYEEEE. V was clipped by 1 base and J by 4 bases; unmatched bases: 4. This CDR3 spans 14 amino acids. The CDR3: CASSLQTGAYEQYF. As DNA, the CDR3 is TGTGCCAGCAGCTTGCAGACAGGGGCTTACGAGCAGTACTTC. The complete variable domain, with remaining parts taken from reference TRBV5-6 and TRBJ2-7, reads DAGVTQSPTHLIKTRGQQVTLRCSPKSGHDTVSWYQQALGQGPQFIFQYYEEEERQRGNFPDRFSGHQFPNYSSELNVNALLLGDSALYLCASSLQTGAYEQYFGPGTRLTVT.

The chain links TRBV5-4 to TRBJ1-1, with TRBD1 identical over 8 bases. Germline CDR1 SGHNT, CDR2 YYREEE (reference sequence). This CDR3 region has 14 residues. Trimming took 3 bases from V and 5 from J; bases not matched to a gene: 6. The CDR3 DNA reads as TGTGCCAGCAGCTCTCAGGGGGCCGGGACTGAAGCTTTCTTT. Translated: CASSSQGAGTEAFF.

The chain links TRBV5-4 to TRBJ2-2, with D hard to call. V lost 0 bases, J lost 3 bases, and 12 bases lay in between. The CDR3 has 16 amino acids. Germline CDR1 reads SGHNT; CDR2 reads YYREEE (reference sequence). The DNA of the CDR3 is TGTGCCAGCAGCTTGGGTGCGAGACGGGACACCGGGGAGCTGTTTTTT. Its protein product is CASSLGARRDTGELFF.

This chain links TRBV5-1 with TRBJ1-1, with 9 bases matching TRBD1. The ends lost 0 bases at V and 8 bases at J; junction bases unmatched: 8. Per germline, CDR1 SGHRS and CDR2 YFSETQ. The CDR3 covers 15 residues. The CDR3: CASSLGTGAIGEAFF. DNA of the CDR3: TGCGCCAGCAGCTTGGGGACAGGGGCGATTGGGGAAGCTTTCTTT.

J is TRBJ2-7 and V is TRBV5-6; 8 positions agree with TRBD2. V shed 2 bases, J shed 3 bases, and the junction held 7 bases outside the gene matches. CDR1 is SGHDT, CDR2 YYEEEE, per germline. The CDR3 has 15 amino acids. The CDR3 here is CASSFLLGTSYEQYF. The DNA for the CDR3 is TGTGCCAGCAGCTTTTTACTCGGGACTAGCTACGAGCAGTACTTC.

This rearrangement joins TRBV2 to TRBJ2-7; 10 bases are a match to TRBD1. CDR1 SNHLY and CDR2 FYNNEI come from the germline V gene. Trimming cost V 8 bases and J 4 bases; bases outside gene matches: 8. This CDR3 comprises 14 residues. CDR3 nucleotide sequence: TGTGCCAGCGTAGACAGGGGGCAATCGTACGAGCAGTACTTC. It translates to CASVDRGQSYEQYF.

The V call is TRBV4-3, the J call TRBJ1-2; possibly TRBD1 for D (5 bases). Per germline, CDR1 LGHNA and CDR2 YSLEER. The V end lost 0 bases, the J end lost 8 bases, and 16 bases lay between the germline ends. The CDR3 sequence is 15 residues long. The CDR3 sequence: CASSQEPQGDGGYTF. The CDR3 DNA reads TGCGCCAGCAGCCAAGAACCCCAGGGTGACGGCGGCTACACCTTC.

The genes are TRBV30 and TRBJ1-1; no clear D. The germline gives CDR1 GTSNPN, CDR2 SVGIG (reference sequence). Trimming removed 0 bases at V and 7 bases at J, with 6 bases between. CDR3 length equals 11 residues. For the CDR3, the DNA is TGTGCCTGGAGTGTACTGAATGAAGCTTTCTTT. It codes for CAWSVLNEAFF. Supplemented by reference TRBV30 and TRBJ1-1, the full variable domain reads SQTIHQWPATLVQPVGSPLSLECTVEGTSNPNLYWYRQAAGRGLQLLFYSVGIGQISSEVPQNLSASRPQDRQFILSSKKLLLSDSGFYLCAWSVLNEAFFGQGTRLTVV.

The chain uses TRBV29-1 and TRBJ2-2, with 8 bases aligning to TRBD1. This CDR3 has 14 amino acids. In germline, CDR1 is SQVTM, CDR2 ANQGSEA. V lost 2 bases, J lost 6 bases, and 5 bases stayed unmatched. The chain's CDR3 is CSVESQGAPGELFF. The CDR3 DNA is TGCAGCGTTGAATCCCAGGGGGCGCCCGGGGAGCTGTTTTTT.

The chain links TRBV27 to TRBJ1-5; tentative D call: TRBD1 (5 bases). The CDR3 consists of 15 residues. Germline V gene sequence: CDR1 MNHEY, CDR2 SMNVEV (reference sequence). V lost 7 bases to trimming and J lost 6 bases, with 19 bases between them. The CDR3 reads CASKGLGQGSQPQHF. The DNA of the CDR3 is TGTGCCAGCAAGGGCCTCGGGCAGGGTAGTCAGCCCCAGCATTTT.

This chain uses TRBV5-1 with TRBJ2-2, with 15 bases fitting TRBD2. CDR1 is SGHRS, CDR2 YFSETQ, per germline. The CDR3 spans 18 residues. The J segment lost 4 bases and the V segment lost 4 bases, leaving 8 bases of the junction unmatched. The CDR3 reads CASSTTGLAGGPTGELFF. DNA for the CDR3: TGCGCCAGCAGCACAACTGGACTAGCGGGAGGGCCCACCGGGGAGCTGTTTTTT. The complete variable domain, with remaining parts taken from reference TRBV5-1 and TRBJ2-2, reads KAGVTQTPRYLIKTRGQQVTLSCSPISGHRSVSWYQQTPGQGLQFLFEYFSETQRNKGNFPGRFSGRQFSNSRSEMNVSTLELGDSALYLCASSTTGLAGGPTGELFFGEGSRLTVL.

The CDR3 DNA is TGTGCCAGCAGTACACGACAGGGGTATCAGCCCCAGCATTTT. Translation: CASSTRQGYQPQHF. The rearrangement uses TRBV6-5 and TRBJ1-5, with TRBD1 identical over 8 bases. This CDR3 region has 14 residues. V gave up 5 bases and J gave up 5 bases; unmatched junction bases: 5. CDR1 is MNHEY, CDR2 SVGAGI, per germline.

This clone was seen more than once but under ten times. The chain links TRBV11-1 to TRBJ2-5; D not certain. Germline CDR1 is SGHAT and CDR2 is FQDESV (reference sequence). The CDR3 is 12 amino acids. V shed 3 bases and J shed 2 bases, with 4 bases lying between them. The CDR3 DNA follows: TGTGCCAGCAGCTTCCAACAAGAGACCCAGTACTTC. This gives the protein CASSFQQETQYF.

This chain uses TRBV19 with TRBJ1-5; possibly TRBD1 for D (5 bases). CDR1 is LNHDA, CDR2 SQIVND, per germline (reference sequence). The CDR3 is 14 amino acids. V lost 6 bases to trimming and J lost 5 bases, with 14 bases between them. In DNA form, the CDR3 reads TGTGCCAGTAGGGAGGGACGGTACCATCAGCCCCAGCATTTT. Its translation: CASREGRYHQPQHF.

CDR3 in DNA: TGTGCCAGCAGTTACGGGTCGGCGGCAACTAATGAAAAACTGTTTTTT. It yields the protein CASSYGSAATNEKLFF. The J gene is TRBJ1-4, the V gene TRBV6-6; D gene ambiguous. Germline values: CDR1 MNHNY, CDR2 SVGAGI (reference sequence). This CDR3 has 16 amino acids. Trimming pared 2 bases from V and 0 bases from J, leaving 10 bases between.

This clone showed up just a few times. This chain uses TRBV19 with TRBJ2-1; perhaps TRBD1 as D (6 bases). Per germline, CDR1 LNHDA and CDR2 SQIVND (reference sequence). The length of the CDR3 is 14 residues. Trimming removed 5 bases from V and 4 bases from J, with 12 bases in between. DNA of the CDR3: TGTGCCAGTAGTCAGTACAGGGAATACAATGAGCAGTTCTTC. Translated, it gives CASSQYREYNEQFF.

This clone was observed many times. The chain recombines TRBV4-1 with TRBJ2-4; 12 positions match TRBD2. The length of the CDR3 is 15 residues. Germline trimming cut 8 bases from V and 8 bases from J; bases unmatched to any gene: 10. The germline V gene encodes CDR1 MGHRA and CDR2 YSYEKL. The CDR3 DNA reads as TGCGCCAGCGCGCCTAGCGGGAGGGCCGGGGACATTCAGTACTTC. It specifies CASAPSGRAGDIQYF.

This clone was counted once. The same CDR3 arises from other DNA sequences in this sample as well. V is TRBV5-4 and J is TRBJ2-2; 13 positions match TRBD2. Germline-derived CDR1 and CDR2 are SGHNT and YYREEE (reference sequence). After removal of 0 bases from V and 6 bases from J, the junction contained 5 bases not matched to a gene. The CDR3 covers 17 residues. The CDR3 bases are TGTGCCAGCAGCTTGGGACTAGCGGGAGGCTTACCCGGGGAGCTGTTTTTT. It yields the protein CASSLGLAGGLPGELFF.

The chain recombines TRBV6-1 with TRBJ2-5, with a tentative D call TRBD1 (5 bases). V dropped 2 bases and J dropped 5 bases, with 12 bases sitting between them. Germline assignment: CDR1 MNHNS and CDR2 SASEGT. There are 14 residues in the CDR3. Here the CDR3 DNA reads TGTGCCAGCAGTGAACTTCAGGGCAGGGAGACCCAGTACTTC. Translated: CASSELQGRETQYF.

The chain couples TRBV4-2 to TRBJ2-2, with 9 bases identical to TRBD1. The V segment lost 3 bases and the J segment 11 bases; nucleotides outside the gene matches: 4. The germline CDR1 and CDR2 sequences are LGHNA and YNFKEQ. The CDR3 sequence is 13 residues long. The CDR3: CASSQLQGAELFF. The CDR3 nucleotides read TGTGCCAGCAGCCAGTTACAGGGGGCTGAGCTGTTTTTT.

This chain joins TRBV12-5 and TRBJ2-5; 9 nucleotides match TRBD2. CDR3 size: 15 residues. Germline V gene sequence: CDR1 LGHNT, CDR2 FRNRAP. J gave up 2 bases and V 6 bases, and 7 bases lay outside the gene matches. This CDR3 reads CASGFGSGGQETQYF. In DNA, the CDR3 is TGTGCTAGTGGCTTCGGAAGCGGGGGGCAAGAGACCCAGTACTTC.

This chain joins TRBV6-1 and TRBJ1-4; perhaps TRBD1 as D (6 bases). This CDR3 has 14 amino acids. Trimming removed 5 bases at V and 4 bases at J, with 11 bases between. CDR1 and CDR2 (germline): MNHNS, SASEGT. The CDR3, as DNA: TGTGCCAGCAGTCTCAGGGGTCGTAATGAAAAACTGTTTTTT. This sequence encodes CASSLRGRNEKLFF.

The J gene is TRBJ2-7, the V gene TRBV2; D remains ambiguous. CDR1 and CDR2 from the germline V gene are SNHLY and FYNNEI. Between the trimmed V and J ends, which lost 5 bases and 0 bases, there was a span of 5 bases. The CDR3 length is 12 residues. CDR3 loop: CASSLLSYEQYF. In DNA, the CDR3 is TGTGCCAGCAGTTTACTCTCCTACGAGCAGTACTTC.

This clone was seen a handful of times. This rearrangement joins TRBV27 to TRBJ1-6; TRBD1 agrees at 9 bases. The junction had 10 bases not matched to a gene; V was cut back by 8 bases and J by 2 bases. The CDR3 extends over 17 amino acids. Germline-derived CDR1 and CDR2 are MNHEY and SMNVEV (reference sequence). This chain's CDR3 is CASATGTGITYNSPLHF. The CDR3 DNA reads TGTGCCAGCGCTACCGGGACAGGGATAACCTATAATTCACCCCTCCACTTT.